This TCR beta chain derives from a study of cytomegalovirus exposure and HLA in healthy donors. The CDR3 sequence is 17 residues long. V was pared by 0 bases and J by 3 bases, with 5 bases of the junction left unmatched. Germline values: CDR1 MGHRA, CDR2 YSYEKL. This PCR relied on a set of 60 Vbeta primers and 13 Jbeta primers. Profiled with immunoSEQ multiplex PCR; TCRdb holds only in-frame clones, not every one. The sample includes 100,000 to 150,000 clones, more than 80% of them seen just once. The receptor was derived from a woman aged 40-49 years in good health and CMV-seropositive. V gene TRBV4-1 combines with J gene TRBJ2-2, with 9 bases identical to TRBD2. The sample consisted of PBMCs. The CDR3 is CASSQDLAGWYTGELFF. The CDR3 nucleotides read TGCGCCAGCAGCCAAGACCTAGCGGGATGGTACACCGGGGAGCTGTTTTTT.